The 14 T cell receptor beta chains in this list originate from one sample, sequenced in a study of cytomegalovirus exposure and HLA in healthy donors. Measured with immunoSEQ multiplex PCR; TCRdb has only the in-frame clones, and not every one. The sample carries tens of thousands of clones, approximately 96% recorded once. The sequenced sample was PBMCs. Source of these receptors: a woman in her late teens or twenties in good health and CMV-seropositive.

The chain is built from TRBV11-2 and TRBJ2-7, with 8 bases aligning to TRBD2. The junction had 12 bases not matched to a gene; V was cut back by 6 bases and J by 5 bases. The CDR3 covers 15 residues. Germline values: CDR1 SGHAT, CDR2 FQNNGV. The CDR3 coding sequence is TGTGCCAGCAGACCCGTAGCGGGAACCCCTAACGAGCAGTACTTC. Translated: CASRPVAGTPNEQYF. Complete variable domain (other parts from reference TRBV11-2 and TRBJ2-7): EAGVAQSPRYKIIEKRQSVAFWCNPISGHATLYWYQQILGQGPKLLIQFQNNGVVDDSQLPKDRFSAERLKGVDSTLKIQPAKLEDSAVYLCASRPVAGTPNEQYFGPGTRLTVT.

V usage is TRBV18 and J usage is TRBJ2-5; 7 nucleotides line up with TRBD2. With 5 bases clipped from V and 3 bases from J, the junction kept 12 bases outside the gene matches. This CDR3 has 16 amino acids. Germline CDR1 reads KGHSH; CDR2 reads LQKENI. CDR3 sequence: CASSTQPGLAEETQYF. The CDR3 bases are TGTGCCAGCTCAACGCAGCCGGGGCTAGCGGAAGAGACCCAGTACTTC.

The CDR3: CASSLRQSGNTIYF. CDR3 coding DNA: TGTGCCAGCAGTTTAAGACAGTCCGGAAACACCATATATTTT. The genes are TRBV27 and TRBJ1-3; maybe TRBD1 (5 bases). This CDR3 has 14 amino acids. Germline values: CDR1 MNHEY, CDR2 SMNVEV (reference sequence). V was pared by 2 bases and J by 4 bases, with 9 bases between.

J is TRBJ2-1 and V is TRBV10-3; 7 bases are shared with TRBD2. J gave up 6 bases and V 4 bases, and 3 bases lay outside the gene matches. The CDR3 is made up of 13 amino acids. Germline CDR1 is ENHRY and CDR2 is SYGVKD. Here the CDR3 reads CAISVPGGNEQFF. The CDR3 nucleotides read TGTGCCATCAGTGTGCCGGGGGGCAATGAGCAGTTCTTC.

There are a few counts of this clone. The chain combines TRBV5-1 with TRBJ1-5; possible D gene TRBD1, 6 bases. The germline V gene has CDR1 SGHRS and CDR2 YFSETQ. This CDR3 contains 13 residues. Between the trimmed V and J ends, which lost 5 bases and 3 bases, there was a span of 9 bases. The CDR3 nucleotides are TGCGCCAGCAGGAGGGACAACAATCAGCCCCAGCATTTT. The encoded protein is CASRRDNNQPQHF.

The J gene is TRBJ2-7, the V gene TRBV13, with 10 bases fitting TRBD1. The CDR3 consists of 19 residues. CDR1 is PRHDT, CDR2 FYEKMQ, per germline (reference sequence). V was pared by 5 bases and J by 2 bases, with 18 bases of the junction left unmatched. CDR3 loop: CASSGRQGAQAVTPYEQYF. The CDR3 region has the DNA TGTGCCAGCAGCGGACGACAGGGGGCTCAGGCCGTTACCCCCTACGAGCAGTACTTC.

The chain links TRBV27 to TRBJ1-5, with TRBD1 matching 9 bases. The CDR3 extends over 15 amino acids. CDR1 and CDR2 (germline): MNHEY, SMNVEV (reference sequence). V trimming: 6 bases; J trimming: 7 bases; junction bases outside the gene matches: 10. The CDR3 here is CASSRTQGAWQPQHF. CDR3 nucleotides: TGTGCCAGCAGCCGAACACAGGGGGCTTGGCAGCCCCAGCATTTT.

The V call is TRBV4-2, the J call TRBJ2-1, with TRBD2 matching over 7 bases. The CDR3 spans 16 residues. Germline V lookup: CDR1 LGHNA, CDR2 YNFKEQ. V lost 1 base to trimming and J lost 4 bases; unmatched junction nucleotides: 7. This CDR3 is CASSQVGLAEYNEQFF. The CDR3 DNA reads TGTGCCAGCAGCCAAGTAGGCCTAGCGGAGTACAATGAGCAGTTCTTC.

The chain employs TRBV25-1 and TRBJ1-1; D ambiguous. Trimming cost V 2 bases and J 3 bases, with 7 bases left between them. The CDR3 loop spans 13 amino acids. The germline CDR1 and CDR2 sequences are MGHDK and SYGVNS. In nucleotides, the CDR3 is TGTGCCAGCAGTGAAGGCCAGTACACTGAAGCTTTCTTT. It codes for CASSEGQYTEAFF.

This chain links TRBV19 with TRBJ2-2, with 7 nucleotides matching TRBD1. The CDR3 length is 16 residues. Per the germline V gene, CDR1 is LNHDA and CDR2 is SQIVND (reference sequence). The V and J ends lost 4 bases and 2 bases, in that order; junction bases with no gene match: 7. The CDR3 nucleotides read TGTGCCAGTAGTACCCGGGACAGAATAAACACCGGGGAGCTGTTTTTT. Protein: CASSTRDRINTGELFF.

CDR3 sequence reads: CASSIGTSGRLTGELFF. DNA of the CDR3: TGTGCCAGTAGTATCGGGACTAGCGGGAGATTAACCGGGGAGCTGTTTTTT. The rearrangement uses TRBV19 and TRBJ2-2, with 14 bases identical to TRBD2. With 3 bases clipped from V and 5 bases from J, the junction kept 5 bases outside the gene matches. The CDR3 runs to 17 residues. Per the germline V gene, CDR1 is LNHDA and CDR2 is SQIVND (reference sequence).

The gene calls are TRBV30 and TRBJ2-1, with D possibly TRBD2 on 6 matching bases. The germline gives CDR1 GTSNPN, CDR2 SVGIG (reference sequence). V lost 3 bases to trimming and J lost 0 bases, with 12 bases between them. The CDR3 is 15 amino acids. The CDR3 region has the DNA TGTGCCTGGAGGCTAGCGTCGAGCTCCTACAATGAGCAGTTCTTC. Amino acids: CAWRLASSSYNEQFF. The complete variable domain, with remaining parts taken from reference TRBV30 and TRBJ2-1, reads SQTIHQWPATLVQPVGSPLSLECTVEGTSNPNLYWYRQAAGRGLQLLFYSVGIGQISSEVPQNLSASRPQDRQFILSSKKLLLSDSGFYLCAWRLASSSYNEQFFGPGTRLTVL.

The V and J genes are TRBV9 and TRBJ2-1, with TRBD2 matching over 7 bases. Germline values: CDR1 SGDLS, CDR2 YYNGEE. J lost 2 bases, V lost 1 base, and 6 bases had no gene match. The CDR3 has 16 amino acids. CDR3 sequence reads: CASSVRASGPYNEQFF. CDR3 DNA: TGTGCCAGCAGCGTAAGGGCTAGCGGTCCCTACAATGAGCAGTTCTTC.

The chain combines TRBV5-1 with TRBJ1-1, with 7 bases matching TRBD1. CDR1 and CDR2 from the germline V gene are SGHRS and YFSETQ. The CDR3 has 14 residues. J gave up 1 base and V 6 bases, and 6 bases lay outside the gene matches. CDR3: CASNSGGRNTEAFF. Here the CDR3 DNA reads TGCGCCAGCAACTCAGGGGGGAGGAACACTGAAGCTTTCTTT.